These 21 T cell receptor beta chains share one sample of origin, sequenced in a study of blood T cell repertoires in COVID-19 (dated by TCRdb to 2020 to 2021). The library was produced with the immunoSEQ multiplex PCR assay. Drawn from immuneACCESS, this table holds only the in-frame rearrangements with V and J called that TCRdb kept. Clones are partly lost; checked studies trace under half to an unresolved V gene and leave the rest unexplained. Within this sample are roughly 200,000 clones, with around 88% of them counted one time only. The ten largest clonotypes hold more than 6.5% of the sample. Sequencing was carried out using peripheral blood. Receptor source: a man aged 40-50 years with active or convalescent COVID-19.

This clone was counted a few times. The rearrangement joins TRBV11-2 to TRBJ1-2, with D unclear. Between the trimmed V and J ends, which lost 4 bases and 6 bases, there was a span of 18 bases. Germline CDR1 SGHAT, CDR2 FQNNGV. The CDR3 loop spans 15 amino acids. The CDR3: CASSSRLVRGHGYTF. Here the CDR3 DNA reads TGTGCCAGCAGCTCCCGCTTGGTTCGAGGGCATGGCTACACCTTC.

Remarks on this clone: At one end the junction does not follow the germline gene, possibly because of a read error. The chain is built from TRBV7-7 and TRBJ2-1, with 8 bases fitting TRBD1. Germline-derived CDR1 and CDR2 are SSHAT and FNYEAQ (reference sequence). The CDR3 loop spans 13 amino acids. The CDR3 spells CASSSTGANEQFF. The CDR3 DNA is TGTGCTAGCAGCTCGACAGGGGCGAATGAGCAGTTCTTC.

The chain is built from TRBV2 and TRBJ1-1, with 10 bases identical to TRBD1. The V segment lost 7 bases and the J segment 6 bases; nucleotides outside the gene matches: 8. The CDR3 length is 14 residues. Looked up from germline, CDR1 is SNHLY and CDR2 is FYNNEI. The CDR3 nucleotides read TGTGCCAGCAATGGAGGGACAGGGGTTTCTGAAGCTTTCTTT. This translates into CASNGGTGVSEAFF.

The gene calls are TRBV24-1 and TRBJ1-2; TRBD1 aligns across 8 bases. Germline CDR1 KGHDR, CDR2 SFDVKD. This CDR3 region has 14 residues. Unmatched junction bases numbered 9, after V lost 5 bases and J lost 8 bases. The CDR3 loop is CATSGTGTYHGYTF. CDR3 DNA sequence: TGTGCCACCAGTGGGACAGGGACCTACCACGGCTACACCTTC.

Here the CDR3 reads CASSETSGRGWGEQFF. The CDR3 DNA reads as TGCGCCAGCAGTGAGACTAGCGGGAGGGGTTGGGGTGAGCAGTTCTTC. The chain is built from TRBV10-1 and TRBJ2-1; 13 bases are shared with TRBD2. With 2 bases clipped from V and 9 bases from J, the junction kept 7 bases outside the gene matches. The length of the CDR3 is 16 residues. Per germline, CDR1 WNHNN and CDR2 SYGVQD (reference sequence).

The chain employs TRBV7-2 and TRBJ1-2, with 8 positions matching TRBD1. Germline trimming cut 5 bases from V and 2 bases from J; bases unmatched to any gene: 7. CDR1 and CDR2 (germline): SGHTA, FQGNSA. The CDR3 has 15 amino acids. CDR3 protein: CASSRSGQANYGYTF. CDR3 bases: TGTGCCAGCAGCCGGTCGGGACAGGCGAACTATGGCTACACCTTC. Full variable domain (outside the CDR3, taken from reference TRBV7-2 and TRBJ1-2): GAGVSQSPSNKVTEKGKDVELRCDPISGHTALYWYRQSLGQGLEFLIYFQGNSAPDKSGLPSDRFSAERTGGSVSTLTIQRTQQEDSAVYLCASSRSGQANYGYTFGSGTRLTVV.

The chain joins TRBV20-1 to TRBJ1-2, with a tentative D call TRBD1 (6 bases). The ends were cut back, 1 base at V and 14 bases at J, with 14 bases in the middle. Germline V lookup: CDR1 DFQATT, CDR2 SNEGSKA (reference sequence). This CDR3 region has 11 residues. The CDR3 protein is CSARGGLELTF. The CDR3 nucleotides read TGCAGTGCTAGAGGGGGGCTGGAATTAACCTTC.

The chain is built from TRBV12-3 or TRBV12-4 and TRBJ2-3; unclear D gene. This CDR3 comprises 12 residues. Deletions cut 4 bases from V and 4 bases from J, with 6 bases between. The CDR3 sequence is CASSSSADTQYF. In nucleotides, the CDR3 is TGTGCCAGCAGTTCCTCCGCAGATACGCAGTATTTT.

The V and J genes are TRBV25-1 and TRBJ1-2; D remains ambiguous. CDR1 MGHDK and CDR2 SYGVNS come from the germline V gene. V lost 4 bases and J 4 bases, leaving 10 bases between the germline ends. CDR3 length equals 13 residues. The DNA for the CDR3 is TGTGCCAGCAGTGGTGGCATTCTCTATGGCTACACCTTC. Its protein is CASSGGILYGYTF.

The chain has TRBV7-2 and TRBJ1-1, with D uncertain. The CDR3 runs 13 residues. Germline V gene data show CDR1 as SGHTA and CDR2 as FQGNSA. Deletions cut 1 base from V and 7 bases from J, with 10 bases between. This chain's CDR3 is CASSLGVAVEAFF. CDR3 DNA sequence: TGTGCCAGCAGCTTAGGGGTGGCGGTTGAAGCTTTCTTT.

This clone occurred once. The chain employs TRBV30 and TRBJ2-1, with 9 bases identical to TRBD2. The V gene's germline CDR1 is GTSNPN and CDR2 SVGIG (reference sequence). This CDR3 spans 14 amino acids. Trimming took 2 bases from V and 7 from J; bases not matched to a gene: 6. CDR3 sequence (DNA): TGTGCCTGGAGTTGGAGCGGGGGGAGGAATGAGCAGTTCTTC. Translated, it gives CAWSWSGGRNEQFF.

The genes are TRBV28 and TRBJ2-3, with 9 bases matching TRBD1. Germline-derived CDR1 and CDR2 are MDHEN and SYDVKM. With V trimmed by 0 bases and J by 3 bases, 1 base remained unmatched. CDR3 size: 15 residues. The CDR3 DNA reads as TGTGCCAGCAGTTTATGGGACAGGGGTACAGATACGCAGTATTTT. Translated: CASSLWDRGTDTQYF.

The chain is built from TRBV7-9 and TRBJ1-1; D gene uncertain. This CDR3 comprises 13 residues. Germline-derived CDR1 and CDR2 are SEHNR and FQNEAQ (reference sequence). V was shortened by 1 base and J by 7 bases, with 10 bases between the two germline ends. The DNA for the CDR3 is TGTGCCAGCAGCTTAGAAGGCGGGAGTGAAGCTTTCTTT. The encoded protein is CASSLEGGSEAFF.

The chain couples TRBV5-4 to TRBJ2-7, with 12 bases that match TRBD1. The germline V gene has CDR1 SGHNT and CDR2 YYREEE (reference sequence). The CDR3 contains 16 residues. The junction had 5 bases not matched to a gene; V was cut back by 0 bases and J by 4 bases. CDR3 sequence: CASSLASGQGAYEQYF. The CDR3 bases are TGTGCCAGCAGCTTGGCCTCGGGACAGGGGGCTTACGAGCAGTACTTC.

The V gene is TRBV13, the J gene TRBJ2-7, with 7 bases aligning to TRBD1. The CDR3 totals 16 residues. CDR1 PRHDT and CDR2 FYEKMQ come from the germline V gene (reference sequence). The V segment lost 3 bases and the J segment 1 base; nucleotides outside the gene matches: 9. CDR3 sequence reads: CASSFGAWDRSYEQYF. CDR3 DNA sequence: TGTGCCAGCAGCTTTGGGGCCTGGGACAGATCCTACGAGCAGTACTTC.

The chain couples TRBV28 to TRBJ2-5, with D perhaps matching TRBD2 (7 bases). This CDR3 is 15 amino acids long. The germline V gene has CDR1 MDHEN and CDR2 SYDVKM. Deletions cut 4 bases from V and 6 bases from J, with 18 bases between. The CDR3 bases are TGTGCCAGCAGTTCCCCCACCGGGGGGCTGAAGACCCAGTACTTC. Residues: CASSSPTGGLKTQYF.

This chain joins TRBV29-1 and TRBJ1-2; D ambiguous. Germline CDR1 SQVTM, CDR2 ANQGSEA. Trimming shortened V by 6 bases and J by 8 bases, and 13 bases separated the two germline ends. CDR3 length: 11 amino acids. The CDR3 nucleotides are TGCAGCGTGGACCGGGGAGGAGGCTACACCTTC. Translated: CSVDRGGGYTF.

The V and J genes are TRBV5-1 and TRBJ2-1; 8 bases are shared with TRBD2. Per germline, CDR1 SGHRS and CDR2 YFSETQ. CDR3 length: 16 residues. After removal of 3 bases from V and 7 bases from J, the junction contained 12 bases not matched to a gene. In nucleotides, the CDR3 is TGCGCCAGCAGCTCCCCGCCGGGACTAGACCAAAATGAGCAGTTCTTC. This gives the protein CASSSPPGLDQNEQFF.

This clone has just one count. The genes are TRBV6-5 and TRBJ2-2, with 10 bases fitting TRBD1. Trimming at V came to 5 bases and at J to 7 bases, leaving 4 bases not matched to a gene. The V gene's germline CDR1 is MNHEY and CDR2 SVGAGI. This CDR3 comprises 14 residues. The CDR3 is CASSRDRGFGELFF. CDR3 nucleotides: TGTGCCAGCAGTAGGGACAGGGGTTTCGGGGAGCTGTTTTTT.

Written as DNA, the CDR3 is TGTGCCAGCAGCTCCCTAGGGGGCCGCCCGGCTTTCTTT. Translating gives CASSSLGGRPAFF. The chain couples TRBV9 to TRBJ1-1; 7 nucleotides align to TRBD1. Germline V gene data show CDR1 as SGDLS and CDR2 as YYNGEE. Germline trimming cut 4 bases from V and 11 bases from J; bases unmatched to any gene: 11. There are 13 residues in the CDR3. Drawing the rest from reference TRBV9 and TRBJ1-1, the complete variable domain is DSGVTQTPKHLITATGQRVTLRCSPRSGDLSVYWYQQSLDQGLQFLIQYYNGEERAKGNILERFSAQQFPDLHSELNLSSLELGDSALYFCASSSLGGRPAFFGQGTRLTVV.

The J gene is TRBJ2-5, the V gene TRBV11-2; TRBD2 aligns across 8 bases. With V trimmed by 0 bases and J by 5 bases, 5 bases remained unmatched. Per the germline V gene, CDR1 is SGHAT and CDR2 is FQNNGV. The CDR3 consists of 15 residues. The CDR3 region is CASSLELAGRETQYF. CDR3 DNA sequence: TGTGCCAGCAGCTTAGAGCTAGCGGGTCGGGAGACCCAGTACTTC.